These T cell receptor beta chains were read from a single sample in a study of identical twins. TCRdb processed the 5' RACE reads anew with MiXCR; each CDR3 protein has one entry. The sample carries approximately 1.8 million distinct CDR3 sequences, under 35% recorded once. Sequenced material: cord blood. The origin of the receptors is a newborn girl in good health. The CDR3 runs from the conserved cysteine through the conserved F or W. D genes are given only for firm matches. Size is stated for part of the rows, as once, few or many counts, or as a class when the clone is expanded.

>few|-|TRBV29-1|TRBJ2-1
TGCAGCGTTGCGCATTCCTACAATGAGCAGTTCTTC
CSVAHSYNEQFF
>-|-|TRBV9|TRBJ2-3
TGTGCCAGCAGCCCGCGTGGGGGGTCCCCTAGCACAGATACGCAGTATTTT
CASSPRGGSPSTDTQYF
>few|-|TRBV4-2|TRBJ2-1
TGTGCCAGCAGCTCCAGGGGCGGAGACAATGAGCAGTTCTTC
CASSSRGGDNEQFF
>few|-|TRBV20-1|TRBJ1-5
TGCAGTGCTAGAGAGGGGGCGGACAATCAGCCCCAGCATTTT
CSAREGADNQPQHF
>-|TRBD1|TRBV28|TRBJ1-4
TGTGCCAGCAGTCTACGGACAGGGTCTAATGAAAAACTGTTTTTT
CASSLRTGSNEKLFF
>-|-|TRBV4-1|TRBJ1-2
TGCGCCAGCAGCCGAAAAGTCCTAGGAGAGGGGAGAGATGGCTACACCTTC
CASSRKVLGEGRDGYTF
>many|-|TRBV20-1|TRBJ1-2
TGCAGTGCTAGAGAGGGGAACTATGGCTACACCTTC
CSAREGNYGYTF
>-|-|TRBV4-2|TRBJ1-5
TGTGCCAGCAGCCAAGAGGGGGGGGGCGTTCAGCCCCAGCATTTT
CASSQEGGGVQPQHF
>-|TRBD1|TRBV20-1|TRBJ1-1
TGCAGTGCGACCAGGGGGGGGATGAACACTGAAGCTTTCTTT
CSATRGGMNTEAFF
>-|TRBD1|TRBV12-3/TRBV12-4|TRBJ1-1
TGTGCCAGCAGCGGGACAGGGTGGACCACTGAAGCTTTCTTT
CASSGTGWTTEAFF
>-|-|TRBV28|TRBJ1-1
TGTGCCAGCAGTTTATTTAGCTCGGGCACTGAAGCTTTCTTT
CASSLFSSGTEAFF
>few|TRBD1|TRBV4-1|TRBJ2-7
TGCGCCAGCAGCCAAGTGTCGGGACAGGGCTCGTACGAGCAGTACTTC
CASSQVSGQGSYEQYF
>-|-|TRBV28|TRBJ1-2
TGTGCCAGCAGTTCCCGCGGTGGAGGTTACGGTTATCGCTATGGCTACACCTTC
CASSSRGGGYGYRYGYTF
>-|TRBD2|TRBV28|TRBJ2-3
TGTGCCGGCAGTTTATCGCTAGCGGGACTCACAGATACGCAGTATTTT
CAGSLSLAGLTDTQYF
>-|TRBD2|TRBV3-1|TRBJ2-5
TGTGCCAGCAGCCAAGAGTACACTAGCGGGAGAAGGGAGACCCAGTACTTC
CASSQEYTSGRRETQYF
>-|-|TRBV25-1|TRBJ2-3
TGTGCCAGCACCAAGGGGGGTAAACGGGCAGATACGCAGTATTTT
CASTKGGKRADTQYF
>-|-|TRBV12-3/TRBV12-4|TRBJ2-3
TGTGCCAGCAGCCGAGTAAAGCCCACAGATACGCAGTATTTT
CASSRVKPTDTQYF
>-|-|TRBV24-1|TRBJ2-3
TGTGCCACCTGTGTTCGATGGCAGTATTTT
CATCVRWQYF
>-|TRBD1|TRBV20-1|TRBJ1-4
TGCAGTGCTAGGAACAGGGGACCAGCAACTAATGAAAAACTGTTTTTT
CSARNRGPATNEKLFF
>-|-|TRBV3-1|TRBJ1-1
TGTGCCAGCAGCCAAGAGCCCAGACCTGAAGCTTTCTTT
CASSQEPRPEAFF
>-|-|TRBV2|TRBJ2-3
TGTGCCGGCAGGCGAGCGGATACGAAGTATTTT
CAGRRADTKYF
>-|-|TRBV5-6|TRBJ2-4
TGTGCCAGCAGCGCGGGACTCCGATATCAGTACTTC
CASSAGLRYQYF
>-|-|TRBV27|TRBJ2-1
TGTGCCAGCAGTTTTTCGGGGGGCCATGAGCAGTTCTTC
CASSFSGGHEQFF
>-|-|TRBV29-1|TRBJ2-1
TGCAGCGTTGAAGATCGAACCCGTACTAGCTGGTACTTGAATGAGCAGTTCTTC
CSVEDRTRTSWYLNEQFF
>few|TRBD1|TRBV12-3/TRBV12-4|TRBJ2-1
TGTGCCAGCACTGACAGGGGGCACTACAATGAGCAGTTCTTC
CASTDRGHYNEQFF
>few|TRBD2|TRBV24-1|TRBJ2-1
TGTGCCACCAGTGAGATCCCACAGCGGGAGGAGAGGGACAATGAGCAGTTCTTC
CATSEIPQREERDNEQFF
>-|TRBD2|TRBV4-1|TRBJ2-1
TGCGCCAGCAGACTAGCGGGGGGGGCGTCCTACAATGAGCAGTTCTTC
CASRLAGGASYNEQFF
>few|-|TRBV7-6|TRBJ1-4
TGTGCCAGCAGCTCACAGGGTCGGGTCGGTGAAAAACTGTTTTTT
CASSSQGRVGEKLFF
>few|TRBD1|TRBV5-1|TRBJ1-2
TGCGCCAGCAGCGTCGGGACAGCCTATGGCTACACCTTC
CASSVGTAYGYTF
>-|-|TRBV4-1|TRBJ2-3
TGCGCCAGCAGCCAAGAGCGGGGCACAGATACGCACTATTTT
CASSQERGTDTHYF
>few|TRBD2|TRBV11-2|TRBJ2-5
TGTGCCAGCAGGAGACCGCTAGCGGTCCAAGAGACCCAGTACTTC
CASRRPLAVQETQYF
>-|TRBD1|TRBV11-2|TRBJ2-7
TGTGCCAGCAGCTTAGGAAGCACAGGGGGAGACTACGAGCAGTACTTC
CASSLGSTGGDYEQYF
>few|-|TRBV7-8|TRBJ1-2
TGTGCCAGCAGCTTAGAGGCCACCTATGGCTACACCTTC
CASSLEATYGYTF
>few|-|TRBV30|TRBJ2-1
TGTGCAAAGGTGGGGGCCGACAATGAGCAGTTCTTC
CAKVGADNEQFF
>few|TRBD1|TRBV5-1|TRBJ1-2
TGCGCCAGCAGCCTTCTCGTAGGGGGCGAAGATGGCTACACCTTC
CASSLLVGGEDGYTF
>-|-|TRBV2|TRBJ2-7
TGTGCCAGCAGTGCATTCGTCCGGGACACCCTTGGCCGACGAGATCTTTACGAGCAGTACTTC
CASSAFVRDTLGRRDLYEQYF
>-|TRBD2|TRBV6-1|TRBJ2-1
TGTGCCAGCAGTGGCGATAGCGGGGGGCGCTCCTACAATGAGCAGTTCTTC
CASSGDSGGRSYNEQFF
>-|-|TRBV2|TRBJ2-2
TGTGCCAGCAGTGAAGCGCTTACGCCCGGGGAGCTGTTTTTT
CASSEALTPGELFF
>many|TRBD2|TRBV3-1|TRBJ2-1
TGTGCCAGCAGCCAAGTAGCGGGGCGTTACAATGAGCAGTTCTTC
CASSQVAGRYNEQFF
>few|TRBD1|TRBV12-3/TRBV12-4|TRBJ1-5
TGTGCCAGCAGAACGACAGGGAACAATCAGCCCCAGCATTTT
CASRTTGNNQPQHF
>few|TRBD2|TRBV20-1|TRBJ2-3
TGCAGTGCTAAGAGCGGGATTGCAGATACGCAGTATTTT
CSAKSGIADTQYF
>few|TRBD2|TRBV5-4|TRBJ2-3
TGTGCCAGCAGCCCCCGCGGGGGGCTCACAGATACGCAGTATTTT
CASSPRGGLTDTQYF
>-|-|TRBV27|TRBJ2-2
TGTGCCAGCAGTTTTGTTGTCAGGAACACCGGGGAGCTGTTTTTT
CASSFVVRNTGELFF
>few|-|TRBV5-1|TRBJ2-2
TGCGCCAGCAGAGTTGGGAACACCGGGGAGCTGTTTTTT
CASRVGNTGELFF
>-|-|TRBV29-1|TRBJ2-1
TGCAGCGGGCGGGACACTGCCTACGAGCAGTTCTTC
CSGRDTAYEQFF
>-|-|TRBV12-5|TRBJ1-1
TGTGCTAGTGGTTTGCCCGGGGCTGAAGCTTTCTTT
CASGLPGAEAFF
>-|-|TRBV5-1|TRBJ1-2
TGCGCCAGCAGCTTGGGAGCCGGGACTCCATACTATGGCTACACCTTC
CASSLGAGTPYYGYTF
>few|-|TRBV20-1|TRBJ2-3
TGCAGTGCGATAAACCCGGGACTCCCTTGGCAGTATTTT
CSAINPGLPWQYF
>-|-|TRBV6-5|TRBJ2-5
TGTGCCAGCAGTTACCCATCATCTCCCGGGACCCCCTACAATGAACAGTACTTC
CASSYPSSPGTPYNEQYF
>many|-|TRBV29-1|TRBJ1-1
TGCAGCGTTGAAGATCTTCGTCGTGTTGAAGCTTTCTTT
CSVEDLRRVEAFF
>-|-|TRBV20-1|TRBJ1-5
TGCAGTGCTCCATGGGCTGGGGGCAATCAGCCCCAGCATTTT
CSAPWAGGNQPQHF
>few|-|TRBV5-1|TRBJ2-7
TGCGCCAGCAGCTTGGTTCCCGTTAACTCCTACGAGCAGTACTTC
CASSLVPVNSYEQYF